The 30 T cell receptor beta chains in this list originate from one sample, sequenced in a study of T-cell reconstitution after alpha-beta-depleted transplantation in children. This sample's TCRbeta library carried unique molecular identifier barcodes. TCRdb recomputed calls from the PCR reads with MiXCR, one row per CDR3 protein. The data show 360,000 or so distinct CDR3 sequences, about a fifth seen once. Sequenced here: PBMCs from the stem cell graft donor, sampled from the stem cell graft. The receptor source for this set is a human donor who donated a stem cell graft to a child with acute myeloid leukemia.

This clonotype has just a few counts. The rearrangement uses TRBV7-8 and TRBJ2-5, with 8 bases lining up with TRBD1. V lost 4 bases, J lost 1 base, and 2 bases stayed unmatched. The CDR3 is made up of 14 amino acids. CDR1 SGHVS and CDR2 FQNEAQ come from the germline V gene. The CDR3 loop reads CASSSDRGQETQYF. CDR3 DNA: TGTGCCAGCAGCTCAGACAGGGGCCAAGAGACCCAGTACTTC.

The chain links TRBV28 to TRBJ2-7; 9 bases map to TRBD2. Germline V gene sequence: CDR1 MDHEN, CDR2 SYDVKM. CDR3 length: 14 amino acids. Trimming took 8 bases from V and 3 from J; bases not matched to a gene: 8. The CDR3 here is CASLPGLAGYEQYF. DNA of the CDR3: TGTGCCAGCCTGCCGGGACTAGCCGGCTACGAGCAGTACTTC.

V gene TRBV12-3 or TRBV12-4 combines with J gene TRBJ2-1; D is possibly TRBD1 or TRBD2 (6 bases each). The CDR3 has 18 residues. Trimming removed 1 base at V and 6 bases at J, with 22 bases between. In DNA form, the CDR3 reads TGTGCCAGCAGTTTAGGAAGTGGAGGGGGACGGTTACGCAATGAGCAGTTCTTC. It specifies CASSLGSGGGRLRNEQFF.

This clonotype has only a few counts. The genes are TRBV20-1 and TRBJ2-5, with 10 bases aligning to TRBD2. The CDR3 sequence is 12 residues long. V was clipped by 7 bases and J by 5 bases; unmatched bases: 4. Per germline, CDR1 DFQATT and CDR2 SNEGSKA (reference sequence). The CDR3 coding sequence is TGCAGTGGGGGAGCGGGAGGGGAGACCCAGTACTTC. Amino acids: CSGGAGGETQYF.

This clonotype was counted a few times. The rearrangement uses TRBV12-3 or TRBV12-4 and TRBJ2-3; D may be TRBD1 (6 bases). The V end lost 5 bases, the J end lost 6 bases, and 12 bases lay between the germline ends. The CDR3 is 13 amino acids. CDR3 sequence reads: CASSTTGTDTQYF. The CDR3 nucleotides read TGTGCCAGCAGTACAACAGGGACCGATACGCAGTATTTT.

This clonotype showed up just a few times. CDR3 protein: CATSSSSPTSGRWTGELFF. The CDR3 nucleotides are TGTGCCACCAGCAGTAGCTCACCTACTAGCGGGAGGTGGACCGGGGAGCTGTTTTTT. The J gene is TRBJ2-2, the V gene TRBV15; TRBD2 agrees at 12 bases. Germline V CDR1 and CDR2: LNHNV, YYDKDF (reference sequence). This CDR3 is built from 19 residues. J gave up 5 bases and V 3 bases, and 13 bases lay outside the gene matches.

The table lists this clonotype with many counts. J is TRBJ2-1 and V is TRBV6-6; 10 bases match TRBD2. The ends lost 5 bases at V and 7 bases at J; junction bases unmatched: 8. Germline CDR1 and CDR2: MNHNY and SVGAGI (reference sequence). This CDR3 has 15 residues. The DNA of the CDR3 is TGTGCCAGCAGTCCCCTGGCTAGCGGGAGTAATGAGCAGTTCTTC. It yields the protein CASSPLASGSNEQFF.

This chain links TRBV12-3 or TRBV12-4 with TRBJ1-1; the D gene is possibly TRBD1 (6 bases). CDR3 size: 13 residues. The V end lost 7 bases, the J end lost 2 bases, and 11 bases lay between the germline ends. The CDR3 reads CASTSDSNTEAFF. The DNA for the CDR3 is TGTGCCAGCACCTCGGACAGCAACACTGAAGCTTTCTTT.

This chain links TRBV20-1 with TRBJ1-5, with 10 bases matching TRBD1. V lost 6 bases, J lost 7 bases, and 9 bases stayed unmatched. The CDR3 is 14 residues long. In germline, CDR1 is DFQATT, CDR2 SNEGSKA (reference sequence). This chain's CDR3 is CSAIRTGGGQPQHF. The CDR3 coding sequence is TGCAGTGCCATCCGGACAGGGGGTGGACAGCCCCAGCATTTT.

This CDR3 is CASSPIPGDLELFF. CDR3 in DNA: TGTGCCAGCAGTCCTATCCCAGGGGATCTGGAGCTGTTTTTT. The gene calls are TRBV27 and TRBJ2-2; D perhaps matches TRBD1 (6 bases). The germline V gene encodes CDR1 MNHEY and CDR2 SMNVEV (reference sequence). The CDR3 is 14 residues long. Trimming cost V 5 bases and J 10 bases, with 17 bases left between them.

J is TRBJ1-2 and V is TRBV4-3, with D possibly TRBD1 on 5 matching bases. Germline loops: CDR1 LGHNA, CDR2 YSLEER. With 0 bases removed from V and 4 bases from J, the gap between germline ends came to 15 bases. The CDR3 consists of 16 residues. For the CDR3, the DNA is TGCGCCAGCAGCCAAGAAGACCGTTGGGGGACCTATGGCTACACCTTC. Its translation: CASSQEDRWGTYGYTF.

This clonotype appeared many times. The chain couples TRBV7-2 to TRBJ2-5; 8 positions match TRBD1. V lost 5 bases and J lost 3; bases outside the gene matches: 5. The germline CDR1 and CDR2 sequences are SGHTA and FQGNSA. The CDR3 consists of 14 residues. The CDR3 loop is CASSQDRVKETQYF. In DNA, the CDR3 is TGTGCCAGCAGCCAGGACAGGGTCAAAGAGACCCAGTACTTC.

V is TRBV28 and J is TRBJ2-7; TRBD1 might be the D (6 bases). Trimming took 3 bases from V and 5 from J, leaving 14 bases between them. The CDR3 sequence is 14 residues long. The germline V gene encodes CDR1 MDHEN and CDR2 SYDVKM. In DNA, the CDR3 is TGTGCCAGCAGTTTCAGGGGCGTTAAGGACGAGCAGTACTTC. Its translation: CASSFRGVKDEQYF.

This clonotype was counted many times. The chain employs TRBV24-1 and TRBJ2-1; 8 bases match TRBD2. This CDR3 comprises 20 residues. V lost 3 bases to trimming and J lost 0 bases; unmatched junction nucleotides: 15. Per the germline V gene, CDR1 is KGHDR and CDR2 is SFDVKD. CDR3 in DNA: TGTGCCACCAGTGATGTAGTAGCGGGACTTATAAGACCCTCCTACAATGAGCAGTTCTTC. This codes for CATSDVVAGLIRPSYNEQFF.

This chain links TRBV28 with TRBJ2-4; no definite D call. The germline V and J ends were trimmed by 3 bases and 6 bases, with 15 bases remaining between them. Germline CDR1 is MDHEN and CDR2 is SYDVKM. The CDR3 loop spans 15 amino acids. The CDR3 region has the DNA TGTGCCAGCAGTTTGCAGGATTTCGTAGGAAACATTCAGTACTTC. Residues: CASSLQDFVGNIQYF.

A few counts support this clonotype. The CDR3 nucleotides are TGCAGCGTTCGAGTCCCCTCCTACAATGAGCAGTTCTTC. Protein: CSVRVPSYNEQFF. The J gene is TRBJ2-1, the V gene TRBV29-1; no reliable D call. Trimming removed 5 bases at V and 0 bases at J, with 8 bases between. This CDR3 comprises 13 residues. CDR1 and CDR2 (germline): SQVTM, ANQGSEA.

The V and J genes are TRBV7-6 and TRBJ2-7; unclear D gene. Per the germline V gene, CDR1 is SGHVS and CDR2 is FNYEAQ. V was pared by 5 bases and J by 0 bases, with 14 bases between. The CDR3 loop spans 15 amino acids. Written as DNA, the CDR3 is TGTGCCAGCAGCCCATTCGCCGTGGCCTCCTACGAGCAGTACTTC. Translated, it gives CASSPFAVASYEQYF.

This clonotype was detected only once. This sequence joins TRBV7-2 and TRBJ2-1, with 9 bases matching TRBD2. The CDR3 is 15 residues long. Germline CDR1 SGHTA, CDR2 FQGNSA. V was pared by 2 bases and J by 7 bases, with 6 bases of the junction left unmatched. The CDR3: CASSLWASGENEQFF. The CDR3 DNA reads TGTGCCAGCAGCTTATGGGCTAGCGGGGAGAATGAGCAGTTCTTC.

This clonotype came up a few times. The rearrangement joins TRBV6-2 or TRBV6-3 to TRBJ2-7; possible D gene TRBD1, 6 bases. V was shortened by 6 bases and J by 3 bases, with 15 bases between the two germline ends. The CDR3 contains 14 residues. Germline loops: CDR1 MNHEY, CDR2 SVGEGT. The CDR3 protein is CASRTRSRGYEQYF. CDR3 bases: TGTGCCAGCAGGACTCGAAGCAGGGGCTACGAGCAGTACTTC.

The V and J genes are TRBV12-3 or TRBV12-4 and TRBJ2-7, with 8 bases matching TRBD2. The CDR3 loop spans 15 amino acids. Trimming took 4 bases from V and 0 from J; bases not matched to a gene: 5. The CDR3 loop is CASSSREGSSYEQYF. The CDR3 DNA reads TGTGCCAGCAGTTCTCGGGAGGGCTCCTCCTACGAGCAGTACTTC.

This clonotype was seen at least ten times. This chain joins TRBV13 and TRBJ2-1, with 8 bases that match TRBD2. V shed 5 bases, J shed 6 bases, and the junction held 12 bases outside the gene matches. The germline V gene has CDR1 PRHDT and CDR2 FYEKMQ (reference sequence). The CDR3 consists of 16 residues. CDR3 nucleotide sequence: TGTGCCAGCAGCCTCCCGGGACTAGTAGTTCCCAATGAGCAGTTCTTC. As protein: CASSLPGLVVPNEQFF. The entire variable domain, with the rest obtained from reference TRBV13 and TRBJ2-1, is as follows: AAGVIQSPRHLIKEKRETATLKCYPIPRHDTVYWYQQGPGQDPQFLISFYEKMQSDKGSIPDRFSAQQFSDYHSELNMSSLELGDSALYFCASSLPGLVVPNEQFFGPGTRLTVL.

A note on this clonotype: A much larger clonotype is one base distant, so this may be a read error. The chain carries TRBV6-1 and TRBJ2-1; a possible D gene is TRBD1 (6 bases). Germline V gene sequence: CDR1 MNHNS, CDR2 SASEGT. The CDR3 spans 11 residues. In DNA form, the CDR3 reads TGTGCCAGCAGGTCTACAGGGCAGCAGATCTTC. Protein: CASRSTGQQIF.

The chain joins TRBV7-9 to TRBJ2-3; 13 bases match TRBD2. V was pared by 6 bases and J by 2 bases, with 2 bases of the junction left unmatched. Germline V gene sequence: CDR1 SEHNR, CDR2 FQNEAQ (reference sequence). The CDR3 length is 15 residues. The CDR3 nucleotides are TGTGCCAGCAGGGGACTAGCGGGATACACAGATACGCAGTATTTT. Its protein product is CASRGLAGYTDTQYF.

This clonotype occurred many times. The rearrangement joins TRBV27 to TRBJ2-5, with D unclear. The length of the CDR3 is 15 residues. Looked up from germline, CDR1 is MNHEY and CDR2 is SMNVEV (reference sequence). V gave up 5 bases and J gave up 5 bases, with 18 bases separating them. CDR3 residues: CASSVRAMGMETQYF. The DNA for the CDR3 is TGTGCCAGCAGTGTCCGGGCCATGGGTATGGAGACCCAGTACTTC.

V gene TRBV19 combines with J gene TRBJ2-6; the D is unclear. CDR1 is LNHDA, CDR2 SQIVND, per germline (reference sequence). V was shortened by 3 bases and J by 0 bases, with 6 bases between the two germline ends. CDR3 size: 15 residues. The CDR3 reads CASSIWNSGANVLTF. DNA of the CDR3: TGTGCCAGTAGTATCTGGAACTCTGGGGCCAACGTCCTGACTTTC. The full variable domain, with the rest looked up from reference TRBV19 and TRBJ2-6, is DGGITQSPKYLFRKEGQNVTLSCEQNLNHDAMYWYRQDPGQGLRLIYYSQIVNDFQKGDIAEGYSVSREKKESFPLTVTSAQKNPTAFYLCASSIWNSGANVLTFGAGSRLTVL.

This clonotype was picked up a small number of times. The rearrangement uses TRBV7-9 and TRBJ2-1; no firm D call. The CDR3 contains 13 residues. CDR1 and CDR2 (germline): SEHNR, FQNEAQ (reference sequence). V lost 5 bases to trimming and J lost 5 bases, with 10 bases between them. In nucleotides, the CDR3 is TGTGCCAGCAGCCCCGAGTTCGACAATGAGCAGTTCTTC. It translates to CASSPEFDNEQFF. The whole variable domain, remainder taken from reference TRBV7-9 and TRBJ2-1, is DTGVSQNPRHKITKRGQNVTFRCDPISEHNRLYWYRQTLGQGPEFLTYFQNEAQLEKSRLLSDRFSAERPKGSFSTLEIQRTEQGDSAMYLCASSPEFDNEQFFGPGTRLTVL.

The DNA of the CDR3 is TGCAGTGCTAGTCCTCCACCGGGACTTCCTCAGAGCTCCTACAATGAGCAGTTCTTC. Its protein is CSASPPPGLPQSSYNEQFF. The rearrangement uses TRBV20-1 and TRBJ2-1; D may be TRBD2 (6 bases). Germline loops: CDR1 DFQATT, CDR2 SNEGSKA (reference sequence). The V and J ends lost 3 bases and 0 bases respectively, with 24 bases between them. The length of the CDR3 is 19 residues.

This clonotype was detected many times. This chain uses TRBV29-1 with TRBJ2-5; 7 bases agree with TRBD1. The CDR3 has 14 residues. V was pared by 7 bases and J by 2 bases, with 10 bases of the junction left unmatched. CDR1 SQVTM and CDR2 ANQGSEA come from the germline V gene. The CDR3 sequence: CSALWGQLQETQYF. The CDR3 nucleotides are TGCAGCGCACTCTGGGGACAGCTGCAAGAGACCCAGTACTTC.

The chain carries TRBV12-3 or TRBV12-4 and TRBJ1-1; 8 bases align to TRBD1. The CDR3 is 14 residues long. The J segment lost 0 bases and the V segment lost 9 bases, leaving 6 bases of the junction unmatched. The DNA for the CDR3 is TGTGCCAGTTGGGACAGGACCTTGAACACTGAAGCTTTCTTT. This gives the protein CASWDRTLNTEAFF.

The chain joins TRBV28 to TRBJ2-7; no reliable D call. The CDR3 consists of 14 residues. The germline V gene has CDR1 MDHEN and CDR2 SYDVKM. The V end was cut by 2 bases, the J end by 0 bases, with 8 bases between. This chain's CDR3 is CASSLISSSYEQYF. CDR3 nucleotide sequence: TGTGCCAGCAGTTTAATCAGCTCCTCCTACGAGCAGTACTTC.